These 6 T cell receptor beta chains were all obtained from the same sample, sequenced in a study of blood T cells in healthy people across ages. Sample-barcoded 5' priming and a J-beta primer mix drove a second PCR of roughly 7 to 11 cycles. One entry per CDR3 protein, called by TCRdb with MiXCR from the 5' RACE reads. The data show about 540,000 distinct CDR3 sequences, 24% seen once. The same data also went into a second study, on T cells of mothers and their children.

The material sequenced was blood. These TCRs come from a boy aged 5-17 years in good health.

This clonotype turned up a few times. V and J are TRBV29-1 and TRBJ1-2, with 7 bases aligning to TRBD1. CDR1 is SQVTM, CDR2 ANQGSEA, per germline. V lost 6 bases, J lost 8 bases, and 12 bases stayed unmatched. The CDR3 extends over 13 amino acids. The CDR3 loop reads CSVGGQFLGGYTF. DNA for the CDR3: TGCAGCGTGGGGGGACAGTTTTTAGGAGGCTACACCTTC.

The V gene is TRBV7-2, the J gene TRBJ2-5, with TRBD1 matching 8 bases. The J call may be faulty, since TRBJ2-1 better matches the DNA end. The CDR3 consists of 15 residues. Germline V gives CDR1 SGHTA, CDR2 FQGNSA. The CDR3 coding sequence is TGTGCCAGCAGCTTAGACAGGGGGTCCGTAGAGACCCAGTTCTTC. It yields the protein CASSLDRGSVETQFF.

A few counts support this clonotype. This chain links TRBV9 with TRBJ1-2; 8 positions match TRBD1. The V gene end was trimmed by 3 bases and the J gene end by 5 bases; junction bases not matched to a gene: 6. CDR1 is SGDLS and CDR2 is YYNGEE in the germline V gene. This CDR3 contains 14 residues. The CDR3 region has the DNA TGTGCCAGCAGCGCGACACAGGGGGGATATGGCTACACCTTC. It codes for CASSATQGGYGYTF.

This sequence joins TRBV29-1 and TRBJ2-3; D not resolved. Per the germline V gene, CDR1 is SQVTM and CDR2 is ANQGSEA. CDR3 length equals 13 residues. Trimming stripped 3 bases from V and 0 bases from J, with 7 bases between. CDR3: CSVDFGSTDTQYF. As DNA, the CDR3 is TGCAGCGTTGACTTTGGCAGCACAGATACGCAGTATTTT.

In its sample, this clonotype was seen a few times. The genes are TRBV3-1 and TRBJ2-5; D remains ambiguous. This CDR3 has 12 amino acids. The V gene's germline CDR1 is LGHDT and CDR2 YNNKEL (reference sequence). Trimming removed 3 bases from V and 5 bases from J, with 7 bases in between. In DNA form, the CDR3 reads TGTGCCAGCAGCCAGCCTGAGGAGACCCAGTACTTC. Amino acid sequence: CASSQPEETQYF.

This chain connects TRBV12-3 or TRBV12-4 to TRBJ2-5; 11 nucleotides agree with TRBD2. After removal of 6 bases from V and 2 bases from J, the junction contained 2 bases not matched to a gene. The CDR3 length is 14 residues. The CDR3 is CASRTSGKQETQYF. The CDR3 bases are TGTGCCAGCAGGACTAGCGGGAAACAAGAGACCCAGTACTTC.